The 20 T cell receptor beta chains listed next were all sequenced from one sample in a study of cytomegalovirus exposure and HLA in healthy donors. Here immunoSEQ multiplex PCR was the method, and the copy in TCRdb shows in-frame clones only, minus some. This sample has roughly 250,000 clones, with nearly 90% found just once. The sample was PBMCs. The origin of the receptors is a woman aged 18-30 years in good health and CMV-seronegative.

V is TRBV6-5 and J is TRBJ2-5, with 10 positions matching TRBD1. This CDR3 spans 15 amino acids. V trimming: 5 bases; J trimming: 4 bases; junction bases outside the gene matches: 7. Germline values: CDR1 MNHEY, CDR2 SVGAGI. CDR3 bases: TGTGCCAGCAGTCGCTCCGGACAGGGGGGAGAGACCCAGTACTTC. Residues: CASSRSGQGGETQYF.

The chain couples TRBV19 to TRBJ2-2; tentative D call: TRBD1 (5 bases). Per the germline V gene, CDR1 is LNHDA and CDR2 is SQIVND (reference sequence). The CDR3 is 15 amino acids. The V end lost 7 bases, the J end lost 1 base, and 13 bases lay between the germline ends. CDR3 coding DNA: TGTGCCAGTACCCCAACAGGCGAGAACACCGGGGAGCTGTTTTTT. Translated, it gives CASTPTGENTGELFF. Filled out from reference TRBV19 and TRBJ2-2, the complete variable domain reads DGGITQSPKYLFRKEGQNVTLSCEQNLNHDAMYWYRQDPGQGLRLIYYSQIVNDFQKGDIAEGYSVSREKKESFPLTVTSAQKNPTAFYLCASTPTGENTGELFFGEGSRLTVL.

The chain carries TRBV5-1 and TRBJ1-1; D uncertain. The CDR3 spans 13 residues. Trimming left V 4 bases short and J 2 bases short, with 9 bases between. CDR1 is SGHRS, CDR2 YFSETQ, per germline. CDR3 nucleotide sequence: TGCGCCAGCAGCCCAGGAATTAACACTGAAGCTTTCTTT. It is translated as CASSPGINTEAFF.

The chain employs TRBV18 and TRBJ1-6; 9 bases match TRBD1. Germline loops: CDR1 KGHSH, CDR2 LQKENI. The CDR3 runs 16 residues. With V trimmed by 5 bases and J by 0 bases, 2 bases remained unmatched. The CDR3 is CASSLDRGSYNSPLHF. CDR3 nucleotides: TGTGCCAGCTCATTGGACAGGGGCTCCTATAATTCACCCCTCCACTTT.

The chain recombines TRBV5-6 with TRBJ2-2, with a possible D match to TRBD1 (5 bases). The CDR3 consists of 13 residues. V was pared by 2 bases and J by 7 bases, with 9 bases between. Germline lookup yields CDR1 SGHDT and CDR2 YYEEEE. CDR3: CASSFSGFGELFF. The DNA of the CDR3 is TGTGCCAGCAGCTTCTCAGGGTTCGGGGAGCTGTTTTTT.

The rearrangement joins TRBV11-2 to TRBJ2-1; D is unresolved. The V and J ends lost 0 bases and 3 bases respectively, with 9 bases between them. The CDR3 has 15 amino acids. Germline CDR1 is SGHAT and CDR2 is FQNNGV. CDR3 nucleotides: TGTGCCAGCAGCTTAGATCTCGCCAGCTACAATGAGCAGTTCTTC. The encoded protein is CASSLDLASYNEQFF.

The chain uses TRBV19 and TRBJ2-1; the D gene is possibly TRBD1 (6 bases). V lost 3 bases and J lost 2, with 8 bases in between. This CDR3 region has 14 residues. Germline CDR1 reads LNHDA; CDR2 reads SQIVND (reference sequence). CDR3 in DNA: TGTGCCAGTAGTATCACAGGGACCTACAATGAGCAGTTCTTC. Amino acid sequence: CASSITGTYNEQFF.

This sequence joins TRBV6-6 and TRBJ2-1, with 8 bases matching TRBD1. There are 15 residues in the CDR3. J gave up 0 bases and V 6 bases, and 4 bases lay outside the gene matches. CDR1 and CDR2 (germline): MNHNY, SVGAGI (reference sequence). The CDR3 nucleotides are TGTGCCAGCAGCCTTGGACAGGGCTCCTACAATGAGCAGTTCTTC. Translation gives CASSLGQGSYNEQFF.

The V call is TRBV28, the J call TRBJ1-2; D call uncertain. Germline loops: CDR1 MDHEN, CDR2 SYDVKM. The V and J ends lost 1 base and 6 bases respectively, with 15 bases between them. CDR3 length equals 15 residues. The CDR3 DNA follows: TGTGCCAGCAGTTTATCTGGGCAGAAGGTTCATGGCTACACCTTC. Residues: CASSLSGQKVHGYTF.

The chain joins TRBV7-9 to TRBJ2-5; D not resolved. CDR3 length: 14 residues. Germline V gene lookup returns CDR1 SEHNR and CDR2 FQNEAQ (reference sequence). V lost 1 base and J 3 bases, leaving 9 bases between the germline ends. CDR3 sequence reads: CASSLGAEKETQYF. The CDR3 bases are TGTGCCAGCAGCTTAGGGGCCGAAAAAGAGACCCAGTACTTC. Complete variable domain (other parts from reference TRBV7-9 and TRBJ2-5): DTGVSQNPRHKITKRGQNVTFRCDPISEHNRLYWYRQTLGQGPEFLTYFQNEAQLEKSRLLSDRFSAERPKGSFSTLEIQRTEQGDSAMYLCASSLGAEKETQYFGPGTRLLVL.

This CDR3 reads CASSLVGAGGPYNEQFF. CDR3 nucleotide sequence: TGTGCCAGCAGCTTAGTTGGAGCGGGGGGACCCTACAATGAGCAGTTCTTC. The chain has TRBV7-2 and TRBJ2-1; the match to TRBD2 covers 9 bases. The germline CDR1 and CDR2 sequences are SGHTA and FQGNSA. This CDR3 is built from 17 residues. Germline trimming cut 1 base from V and 2 bases from J; bases unmatched to any gene: 6.

The chain is built from TRBV28 and TRBJ1-6; 7 bases agree with TRBD1. The J segment lost 8 bases and the V segment lost 5 bases, leaving 12 bases of the junction unmatched. The CDR3 is 16 amino acids. Per germline, CDR1 MDHEN and CDR2 SYDVKM. The CDR3 bases are TGTGCCAGCAGTCCGAACACAGGGGTTGGGGATTCACCCCTCCACTTT. It encodes CASSPNTGVGDSPLHF.

J is TRBJ2-5 and V is TRBV4-3, with 7 positions matching TRBD1. This CDR3 is 15 amino acids long. CDR1 LGHNA and CDR2 YSLEER come from the germline V gene. The junction had 7 bases not matched to a gene; V was cut back by 4 bases and J by 2 bases. CDR3 in amino acids: CASSREQGWQETQYF. The CDR3 coding sequence is TGCGCCAGCAGCCGGGAACAGGGGTGGCAAGAGACCCAGTACTTC.

CDR3 residues: CASSESSGGYNEQFF. The DNA for the CDR3 is TGTGCCAGCAGTGAGTCTAGCGGGGGGTACAATGAGCAGTTCTTC. The J gene is TRBJ2-1, the V gene TRBV6-1, with TRBD2 matching over 11 bases. The V and J ends lost 3 bases and 4 bases, in that order; junction bases with no gene match: 2. From germline, CDR1 is MNHNS and CDR2 SASEGT. This CDR3 has 15 amino acids.

The rearrangement joins TRBV4-3 to TRBJ2-7; maybe TRBD2 (6 bases). V was trimmed by 2 bases and J by 0 bases, leaving 11 bases between them. The CDR3 runs to 15 residues. Per germline, CDR1 LGHNA and CDR2 YSLEER. The CDR3: CASSQNRGTSYEQYF. CDR3 nucleotide sequence: TGCGCCAGCAGCCAAAACCGGGGGACCTCCTACGAGCAGTACTTC.

The chain has TRBV5-1 and TRBJ2-1; 10 bases match TRBD2. The CDR3 length is 16 residues. V trimming: 5 bases; J trimming: 2 bases; junction bases outside the gene matches: 7. Germline CDR1 and CDR2: SGHRS and YFSETQ. CDR3: CASSPLAGAPYNEQFF. CDR3 nucleotides: TGCGCCAGCAGTCCGCTAGCGGGGGCACCCTACAATGAGCAGTTCTTC. Looking up the rest from reference TRBV5-1 and TRBJ2-1 gives the full variable domain: KAGVTQTPRYLIKTRGQQVTLSCSPISGHRSVSWYQQTPGQGLQFLFEYFSETQRNKGNFPGRFSGRQFSNSRSEMNVSTLELGDSALYLCASSPLAGAPYNEQFFGPGTRLTVL.

The chain recombines TRBV11-2 with TRBJ1-2; D is unclear. CDR3 length equals 13 residues. Germline values: CDR1 SGHAT, CDR2 FQNNGV. V was shortened by 6 bases and J by 4 bases, with 12 bases between the two germline ends. CDR3 nucleotide sequence: TGTGCCAGCAGGGTTATCGGTACCTATGGCTACACCTTC. As protein: CASRVIGTYGYTF.

This rearrangement joins TRBV28 to TRBJ2-7; the match to TRBD1 covers 8 bases. Germline lookup yields CDR1 MDHEN and CDR2 SYDVKM. The CDR3 sequence is 15 residues long. The trim removed 3 bases at V and 2 bases at J, leaving 6 bases unmatched. The CDR3 sequence is CASSFATGGAYEQYV. The CDR3 coding sequence is TGTGCCAGCAGTTTTGCTACAGGGGGAGCCTACGAGCAGTACGTC.

A few counts support this clone. V usage is TRBV10-1 and J usage is TRBJ1-6; D uncertain. Germline V CDR1 and CDR2: WNHNN, SYGVQD (reference sequence). Trimming took off 8 bases at V and 8 bases at J, with 16 bases between the two ends. This CDR3 region has 14 residues. The CDR3 DNA sequence: TGCGCCAGCTCACGAGGAGATGGAGATTCACCCCTCCACTTT. As protein: CASSRGDGDSPLHF.

The chain is built from TRBV2 and TRBJ1-2; 7 bases map to TRBD1. The V and J ends lost 1 base and 3 bases, in that order; junction bases with no gene match: 5. The CDR3 covers 15 residues. The germline V gene encodes CDR1 SNHLY and CDR2 FYNNEI. The CDR3 loop reads CASSEETGYDYGYTF. The CDR3 nucleotides are TGTGCCAGCAGTGAAGAGACAGGGTACGACTATGGCTACACCTTC.